The 22 T cell receptor beta chains reported below all come from one sample, sequenced in a study of shared clonotypes between healthy human individuals. Produced via immunoSEQ multiplex PCR; TCRdb's table is partial and in-frame only. The sample contains about 2.3 million clones, 80% to 95% of which appear only once. Sequenced sample: naive CD4+ T cells from PBMCs. Subset given: CD45RA+ positively selected. The receptors shown here come from a man aged 18 to 29 in good health. Some clones in this sample may be carry-over from other donors' samples.

To note about this clone: Other DNA variants within this sample encode the same CDR3. J is TRBJ1-1 and V is TRBV5-1; D remains unclear. From germline, CDR1 is SGHRS and CDR2 YFSETQ. CDR3 length equals 14 residues. V lost 0 bases to trimming and J lost 2 bases, with 8 bases between them. The DNA of the CDR3 is TGCGCCAGCAGCTTGGAGGGTCCCAACACTGAAGCTTTCTTT. This codes for CASSLEGPNTEAFF.

Remarks on this clone: The sample carries other DNA sequences with the same CDR3. This chain links TRBV5-1 with TRBJ2-1; D not certain. The CDR3 is made up of 15 amino acids. Germline values: CDR1 SGHRS, CDR2 YFSETQ. V was shortened by 0 bases and J by 1 base, with 8 bases between the two germline ends. The CDR3 sequence: CASSLVALSYNEQFF. The CDR3 nucleotides read TGCGCCAGCAGCTTGGTGGCGTTATCCTACAATGAGCAGTTCTTC.

The rearrangement joins TRBV18 to TRBJ1-1; weak D call: TRBD1 (5 bases). Trimming took off 6 bases at V and 3 bases at J, with 17 bases between the two ends. The CDR3 covers 15 residues. CDR1 and CDR2 (germline): KGHSH, LQKENI. CDR3 residues: CASSLGRVGDTEAFF. CDR3 DNA sequence: TGTGCCAGCTCTCTCGGGAGGGTAGGGGACACTGAAGCTTTCTTT.

The chain recombines TRBV28 with TRBJ1-5; TRBD1 agrees at 10 bases. CDR1 is MDHEN, CDR2 SYDVKM, per germline. This CDR3 spans 16 amino acids. V was pared by 5 bases and J by 4 bases, with 8 bases of the junction left unmatched. CDR3 amino acids: CASSLVRTGGNQPQHF. For the CDR3, the DNA is TGTGCCAGCAGTCTAGTGAGGACAGGGGGGAATCAGCCCCAGCATTTT.

The J gene is TRBJ2-2, the V gene TRBV9; D may correspond to TRBD1 or TRBD2 (5 bases each). Looked up from germline, CDR1 is SGDLS and CDR2 is YYNGEE. The V end lost 4 bases, the J end lost 8 bases, and 21 bases lay between the germline ends. This CDR3 comprises 16 residues. Here the CDR3 DNA reads TGTGCCAGCAGCCCCCGTGGGGACCTCAAACCGGGGGAGCTGTTTTTT. Protein product: CASSPRGDLKPGELFF.

The chain uses TRBV28 and TRBJ2-5; D not certain. This CDR3 is 16 amino acids long. V dropped 6 bases and J dropped 5 bases, with 22 bases sitting between them. The germline V gene has CDR1 MDHEN and CDR2 SYDVKM. CDR3 sequence: CASSSPSVRFVETQYF. The CDR3 bases are TGTGCCAGCAGCTCACCCTCGGTGAGGTTCGTGGAGACCCAGTACTTC.

The V and J genes are TRBV7-9 and TRBJ1-1, with no clear D. V lost 5 bases, J lost 0 bases, and 7 bases lay in between. The V gene's germline CDR1 is SEHNR and CDR2 FQNEAQ (reference sequence). The CDR3 is 13 residues long. The CDR3 region is CASSRNMNTEAFF. In nucleotides, the CDR3 is TGTGCCAGCAGCCGGAACATGAACACTGAAGCTTTCTTT.

On this clone itself: Other DNA sequences in the same sample also yield this CDR3. This chain joins TRBV28 and TRBJ1-5, with TRBD1 matching 9 bases. Germline V CDR1 and CDR2: MDHEN, SYDVKM. CDR3 length: 15 residues. The V and J ends lost 5 bases and 5 bases, in that order; junction bases with no gene match: 7. In nucleotides, the CDR3 is TGTGCCAGCAGTCTAGGAACAGGGGGCGATCAGCCCCAGCATTTT. It specifies CASSLGTGGDQPQHF.

This clone is a singleton in its sample. J is TRBJ2-1 and V is TRBV18, with 14 bases identical to TRBD2. The germline V gene encodes CDR1 KGHSH and CDR2 LQKENI. CDR3 length equals 19 residues. Trimming removed 4 bases from V and 0 bases from J; junction bases left unmatched: 8. In nucleotides, the CDR3 is TGTGCCAGCTCACGGGGACTAGCGGGAGTCTCGGGCTCCTACAATGAGCAGTTCTTC. Protein product: CASSRGLAGVSGSYNEQFF.

This sequence joins TRBV9 and TRBJ2-3; the D is unclear. Germline V gives CDR1 SGDLS, CDR2 YYNGEE. Trimming took off 3 bases at V and 7 bases at J, with 9 bases between the two ends. This CDR3 is built from 12 residues. CDR3 bases: TGTGCCAGCAGCGAGCCCGGACATACGCAGTATTTT. Translation gives CASSEPGHTQYF.

V is TRBV4-2 and J is TRBJ2-5, with 7 bases identical to TRBD2. Germline CDR1 reads LGHNA; CDR2 reads YNFKEQ. This CDR3 has 14 residues. V shed 4 bases, J shed 2 bases, and the junction held 4 bases outside the gene matches. The CDR3 DNA sequence: TGTGCCAGCAGCCCATCTAGCGGACAAGAGACCCAGTACTTC. Translating gives CASSPSSGQETQYF.

CDR3 DNA: TGTGCCAGCATTTGGCAGGGCGGGGAAAAACTGTTTTTT. Its protein product is CASIWQGGEKLFF. The chain couples TRBV28 to TRBJ1-4, with a tentative D call TRBD1 (5 bases). The CDR3 length is 13 residues. Per germline, CDR1 MDHEN and CDR2 SYDVKM. Trimming took off 7 bases at V and 8 bases at J, with 14 bases between the two ends.

The gene calls are TRBV2 and TRBJ2-7, with D perhaps assigned TRBD1 or TRBD2 (6 bases each). This CDR3 has 15 amino acids. CDR1 is SNHLY, CDR2 FYNNEI, per germline. V was clipped by 6 bases and J by 2 bases, with 17 bases between them. The CDR3 coding sequence is TGTGCCAGCAGCCCCCGGGGGCGATACACCTACGAGCAGTACTTC. It encodes CASSPRGRYTYEQYF.

The rearrangement joins TRBV5-1 to TRBJ2-3; 7 nucleotides agree with TRBD1. The V segment lost 2 bases and the J segment 4 bases; nucleotides outside the gene matches: 13. Germline V CDR1 and CDR2: SGHRS, YFSETQ. The CDR3 is 17 residues long. The CDR3 DNA is TGCGCCAGCAGCTTCCAACCGATGACAGGGCGGGCAGATACGCAGTATTTT. Protein: CASSFQPMTGRADTQYF.

The sample holds one count of this clone. The chain employs TRBV13 and TRBJ2-7; 8 nucleotides align to TRBD1. This CDR3 has 18 amino acids. J gave up 3 bases and V 1 base, and 14 bases lay outside the gene matches. Per germline, CDR1 PRHDT and CDR2 FYEKMQ (reference sequence). The CDR3 spells CASSLAGQVMRGIYEQYF. The CDR3 DNA sequence: TGTGCCAGCAGCTTAGCGGGACAGGTTATGAGGGGCATCTACGAGCAGTACTTC.

V gene TRBV6-5 combines with J gene TRBJ2-5; 8 positions match TRBD2. CDR1 is MNHEY and CDR2 is SVGAGI in the germline V gene. This CDR3 has 13 amino acids. The trim removed 11 bases at V and 4 bases at J, leaving 9 bases unmatched. CDR3 DNA: TGTGCCGTCGGCGGGGGGAAAGGAGAGACCCAGTACTTC. Translation: CAVGGGKGETQYF.

The chain recombines TRBV19 with TRBJ2-2; 12 nucleotides agree with TRBD2. Germline V lookup: CDR1 LNHDA, CDR2 SQIVND (reference sequence). With V trimmed by 7 bases and J by 3 bases, 9 bases remained unmatched. CDR3 length: 17 amino acids. CDR3 residues: CASTPAWTSGDTGELFF. CDR3 in DNA: TGTGCCAGTACCCCGGCGTGGACTAGCGGGGACACCGGGGAGCTGTTTTTT. The full variable domain, completed using reference TRBV19 and TRBJ2-2, is DGGITQSPKYLFRKEGQNVTLSCEQNLNHDAMYWYRQDPGQGLRLIYYSQIVNDFQKGDIAEGYSVSREKKESFPLTVTSAQKNPTAFYLCASTPAWTSGDTGELFFGEGSRLTVL.

The CDR3 spells CASSGGNRDPYEQYF. The CDR3 DNA reads as TGTGCCAGCAGCGGTGGAAACAGGGACCCCTACGAGCAGTACTTC. The rearrangement links TRBV2 to TRBJ2-7; a weak D match, TRBD1 (6 bases). CDR1 SNHLY and CDR2 FYNNEI come from the germline V gene. This CDR3 region has 15 residues. Trimming took off 6 bases at V and 2 bases at J, with 17 bases between the two ends.

This chain links TRBV5-1 with TRBJ1-1, with D maybe TRBD1 (5 bases). The CDR3 extends over 15 amino acids. Germline values: CDR1 SGHRS, CDR2 YFSETQ. Trimming took off 6 bases at V and 3 bases at J, with 18 bases between the two ends. The CDR3 loop reads CASTLWGVGDTEAFF. CDR3 bases: TGCGCCAGCACCCTTTGGGGGGTGGGGGACACTGAAGCTTTCTTT.

The chain uses TRBV28 and TRBJ2-5, with D maybe TRBD2 (6 bases). Germline lookup yields CDR1 MDHEN and CDR2 SYDVKM. This CDR3 region has 15 residues. Trimming cost V 3 bases and J 4 bases, with 15 bases left between them. The CDR3 reads CASSLEEGIRETQYF. CDR3 nucleotides: TGTGCCAGCAGTTTGGAGGAGGGGATAAGAGAGACCCAGTACTTC.

This clone was found once. This sequence joins TRBV7-3 and TRBJ1-1, with D maybe TRBD1 (5 bases). The germline CDR1 and CDR2 sequences are SGHTA and FQGTGA. V was clipped by 2 bases and J by 4 bases, with 11 bases between them. This CDR3 region has 14 residues. The chain's CDR3 is CASSLYGGSTEAFF. In DNA form, the CDR3 reads TGTGCCAGCAGCTTATATGGGGGGAGCACTGAAGCTTTCTTT.

V gene TRBV2 combines with J gene TRBJ1-2; 10 nucleotides agree with TRBD1. The CDR3 is 17 residues long. CDR1 is SNHLY, CDR2 FYNNEI, per germline. The ends lost 6 bases at V and 3 bases at J; junction bases unmatched: 13. CDR3 sequence: CASSAGTGVSGDYGYTF. Here the CDR3 DNA reads TGTGCCAGCAGCGCCGGGACAGGGGTGTCAGGTGACTATGGCTACACCTTC.